This T cell receptor (beta chain) was profiled in a study of cytomegalovirus exposure and HLA in healthy donors. Whole-study findings and limits: Researchers had no immune exposure information except CMV serostatus available.

The PCR contained 60 Vbeta and 13 Jbeta primers. Sequenced by immunoSEQ multiplex PCR; TCRdb stores in-frame clones only, minus some. The sample carries 150,000 or so clones, 70% to 85% recorded once. Germline values: CDR1 MGHDK, CDR2 SYGVNS. V was shortened by 1 base and J by 0 bases, with 10 bases between the two germline ends. The CDR3 loop spans 15 amino acids. This clone was seen once. Its antigen is not known. The chain uses TRBV25-1 and TRBJ2-7; D perhaps matches TRBD2 (5 bases). Material for sequencing was PBMCs. This clonotype was sampled from a man aged 25-40 years in good health and CMV-seropositive. The CDR3 sequence: CASSESTRSSYEQYF. For the CDR3, the DNA is TGTGCCAGCAGTGAATCTACTAGGAGCTCCTACGAGCAGTACTTC.